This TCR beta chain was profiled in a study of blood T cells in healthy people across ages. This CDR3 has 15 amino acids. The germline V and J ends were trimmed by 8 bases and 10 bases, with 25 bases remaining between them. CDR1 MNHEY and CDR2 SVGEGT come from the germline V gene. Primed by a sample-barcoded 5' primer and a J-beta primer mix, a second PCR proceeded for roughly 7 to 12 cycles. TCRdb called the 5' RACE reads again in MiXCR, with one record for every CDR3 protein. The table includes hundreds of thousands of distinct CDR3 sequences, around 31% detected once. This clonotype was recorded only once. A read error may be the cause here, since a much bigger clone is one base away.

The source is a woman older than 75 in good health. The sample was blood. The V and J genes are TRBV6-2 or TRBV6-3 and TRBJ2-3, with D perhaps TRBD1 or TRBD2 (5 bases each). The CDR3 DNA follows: TGTGCCAGCGGCCCACTTAGAGGGCAGGGACGGGCGCAGTATTTT. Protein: CASGPLRGQGRAQYF.